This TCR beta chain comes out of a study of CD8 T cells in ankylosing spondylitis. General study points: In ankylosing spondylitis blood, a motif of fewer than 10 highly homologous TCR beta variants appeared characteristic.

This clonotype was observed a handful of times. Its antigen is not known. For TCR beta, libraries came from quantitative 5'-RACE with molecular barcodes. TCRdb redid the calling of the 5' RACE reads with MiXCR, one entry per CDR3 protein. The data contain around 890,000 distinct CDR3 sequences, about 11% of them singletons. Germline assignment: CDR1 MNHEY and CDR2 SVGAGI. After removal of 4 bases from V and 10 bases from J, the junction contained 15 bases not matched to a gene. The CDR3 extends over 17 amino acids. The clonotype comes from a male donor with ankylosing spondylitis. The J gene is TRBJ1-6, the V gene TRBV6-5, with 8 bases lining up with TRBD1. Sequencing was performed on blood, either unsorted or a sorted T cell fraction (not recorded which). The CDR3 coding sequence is TGTGCCAGCAGTTTCAAACCGGGGACAGGTCTTAACTCACCCCTCCACTTT. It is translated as CASSFKPGTGLNSPLHF.